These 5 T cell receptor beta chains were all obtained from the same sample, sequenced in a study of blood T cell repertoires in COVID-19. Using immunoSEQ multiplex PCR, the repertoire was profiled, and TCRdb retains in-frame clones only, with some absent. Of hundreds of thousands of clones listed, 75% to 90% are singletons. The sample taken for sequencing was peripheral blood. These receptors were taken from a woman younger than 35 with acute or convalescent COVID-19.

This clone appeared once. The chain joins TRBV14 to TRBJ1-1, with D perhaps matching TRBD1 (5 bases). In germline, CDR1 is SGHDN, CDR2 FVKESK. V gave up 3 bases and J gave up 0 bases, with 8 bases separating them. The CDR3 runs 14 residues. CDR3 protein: CASSQDILNTEAFF. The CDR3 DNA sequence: TGTGCCAGCAGCCAGGACATTTTGAACACTGAAGCTTTCTTT. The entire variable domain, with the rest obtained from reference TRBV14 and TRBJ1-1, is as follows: EAGVTQFPSHSVIEKGQTVTLRCDPISGHDNLYWYRRVMGKEIKFLLHFVKESKQDESGMPNNRFLAERTGGTYSTLKVQPAELEDSGVYFCASSQDILNTEAFFGQGTRLTVV.

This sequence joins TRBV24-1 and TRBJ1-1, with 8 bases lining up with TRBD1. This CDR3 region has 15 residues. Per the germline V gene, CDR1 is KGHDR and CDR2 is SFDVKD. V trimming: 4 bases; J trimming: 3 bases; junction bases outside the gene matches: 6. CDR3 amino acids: CATSDTGQDDTEAFF. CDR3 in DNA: TGTGCCACCAGTGACACGGGACAGGATGACACTGAAGCTTTCTTT.

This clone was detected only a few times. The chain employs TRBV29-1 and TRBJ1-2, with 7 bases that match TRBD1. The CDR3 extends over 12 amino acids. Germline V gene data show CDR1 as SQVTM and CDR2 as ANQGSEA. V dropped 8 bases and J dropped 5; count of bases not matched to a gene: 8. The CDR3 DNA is TGCAGCTCCGGGGACAGCGGATATGGCTACACCTTC. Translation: CSSGDSGYGYTF.

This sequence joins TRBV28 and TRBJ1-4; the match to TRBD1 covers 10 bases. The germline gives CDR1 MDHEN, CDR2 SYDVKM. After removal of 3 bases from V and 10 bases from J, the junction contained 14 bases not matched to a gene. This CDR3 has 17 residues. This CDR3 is CASSFNGQGDSGGKLFF. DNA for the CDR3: TGTGCCAGCAGTTTTAACGGACAGGGGGATTCGGGCGGAAAACTGTTTTTT. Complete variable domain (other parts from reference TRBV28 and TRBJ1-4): DVKVTQSSRYLVKRTGEKVFLECVQDMDHENMFWYRQDPGLGLRLIYFSYDVKMKEKGDIPEGYSVSREKKERFSLILESASTNQTSMYLCASSFNGQGDSGGKLFFGSGTQLSVL.

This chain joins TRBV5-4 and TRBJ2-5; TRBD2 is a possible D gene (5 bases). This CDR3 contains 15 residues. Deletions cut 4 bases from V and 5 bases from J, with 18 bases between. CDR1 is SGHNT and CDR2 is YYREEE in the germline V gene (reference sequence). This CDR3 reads CASSPRRGSGETQYF. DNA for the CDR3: TGTGCCAGCAGCCCTCGCAGAGGGAGTGGGGAGACCCAGTACTTC.